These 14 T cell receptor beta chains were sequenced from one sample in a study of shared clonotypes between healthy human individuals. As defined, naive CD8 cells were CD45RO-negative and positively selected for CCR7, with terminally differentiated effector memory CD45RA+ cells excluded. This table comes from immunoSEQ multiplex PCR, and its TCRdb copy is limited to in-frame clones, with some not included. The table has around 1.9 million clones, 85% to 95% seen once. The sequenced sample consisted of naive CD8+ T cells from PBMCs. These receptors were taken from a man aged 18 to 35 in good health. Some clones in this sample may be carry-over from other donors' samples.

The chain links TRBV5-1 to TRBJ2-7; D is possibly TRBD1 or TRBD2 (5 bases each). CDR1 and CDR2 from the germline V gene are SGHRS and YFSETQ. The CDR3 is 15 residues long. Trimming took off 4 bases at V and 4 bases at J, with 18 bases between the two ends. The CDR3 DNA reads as TGCGCCAGCAGCCCGGGTGAAAACTGGGGGTACGAGCAGTACTTC. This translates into CASSPGENWGYEQYF.

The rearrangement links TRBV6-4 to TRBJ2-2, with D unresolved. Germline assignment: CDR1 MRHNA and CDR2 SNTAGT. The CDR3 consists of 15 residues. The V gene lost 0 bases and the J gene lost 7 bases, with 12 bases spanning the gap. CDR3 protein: CASSDSPGDHGELFF. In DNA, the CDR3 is TGTGCCAGCAGTGACTCGCCTGGCGACCACGGGGAGCTGTTTTTT.

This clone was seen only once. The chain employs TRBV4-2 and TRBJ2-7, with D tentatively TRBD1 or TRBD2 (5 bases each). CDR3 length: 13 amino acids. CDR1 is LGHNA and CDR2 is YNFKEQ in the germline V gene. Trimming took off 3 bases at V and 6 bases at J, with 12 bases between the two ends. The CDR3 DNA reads TGTGCCAGCAGCCACGGGGAGAGGGGCGAGCAGTACTTC. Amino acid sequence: CASSHGERGEQYF.

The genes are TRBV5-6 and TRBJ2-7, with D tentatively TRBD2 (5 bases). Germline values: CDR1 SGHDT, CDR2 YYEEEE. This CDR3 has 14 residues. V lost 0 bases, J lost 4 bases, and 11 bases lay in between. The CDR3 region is CASSLVLARYEQYF. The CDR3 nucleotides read TGTGCCAGCAGCTTGGTCCTAGCTCGGTACGAGCAGTACTTC.

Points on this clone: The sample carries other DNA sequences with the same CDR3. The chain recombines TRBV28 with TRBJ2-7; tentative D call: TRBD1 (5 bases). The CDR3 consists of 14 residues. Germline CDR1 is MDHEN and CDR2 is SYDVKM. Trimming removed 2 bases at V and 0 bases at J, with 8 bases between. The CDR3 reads CASSLQGSSYEQYF. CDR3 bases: TGTGCCAGCAGTTTACAGGGCAGCTCCTACGAGCAGTACTTC.

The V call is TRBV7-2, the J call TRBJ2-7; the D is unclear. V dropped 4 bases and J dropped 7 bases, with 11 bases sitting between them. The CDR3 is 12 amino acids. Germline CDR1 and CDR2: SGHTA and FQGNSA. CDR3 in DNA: TGTGCCAGCAGCTCCGACCTAAAGGAGCAGTACTTC. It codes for CASSSDLKEQYF.

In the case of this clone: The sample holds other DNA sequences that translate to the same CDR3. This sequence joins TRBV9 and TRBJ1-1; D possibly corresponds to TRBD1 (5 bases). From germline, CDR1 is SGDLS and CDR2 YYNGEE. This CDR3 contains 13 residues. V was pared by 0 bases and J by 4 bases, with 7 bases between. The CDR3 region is CASSVGGRTEAFF. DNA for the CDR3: TGTGCCAGCAGCGTAGGGGGACGCACTGAAGCTTTCTTT.

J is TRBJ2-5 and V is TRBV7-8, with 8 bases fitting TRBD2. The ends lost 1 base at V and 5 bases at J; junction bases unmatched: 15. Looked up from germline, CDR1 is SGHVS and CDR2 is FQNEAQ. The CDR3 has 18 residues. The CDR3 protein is CASSLGATQREKWETQYF. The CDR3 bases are TGTGCCAGCAGCTTAGGGGCGACTCAGCGGGAGAAGTGGGAGACCCAGTACTTC.

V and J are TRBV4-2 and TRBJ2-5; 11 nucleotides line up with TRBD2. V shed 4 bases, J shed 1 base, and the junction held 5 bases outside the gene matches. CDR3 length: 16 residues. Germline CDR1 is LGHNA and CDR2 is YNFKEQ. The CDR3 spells CASSRGTSGLQETQYF. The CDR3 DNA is TGTGCCAGCAGCCGCGGGACTAGCGGCCTCCAAGAGACCCAGTACTTC.

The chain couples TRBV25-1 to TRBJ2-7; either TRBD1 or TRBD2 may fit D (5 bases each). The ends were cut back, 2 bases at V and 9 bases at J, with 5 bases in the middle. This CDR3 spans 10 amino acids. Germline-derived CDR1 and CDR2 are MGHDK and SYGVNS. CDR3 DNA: TGTGCCAGCAGTGAAGGGACGCAGTACTTC. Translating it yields CASSEGTQYF.

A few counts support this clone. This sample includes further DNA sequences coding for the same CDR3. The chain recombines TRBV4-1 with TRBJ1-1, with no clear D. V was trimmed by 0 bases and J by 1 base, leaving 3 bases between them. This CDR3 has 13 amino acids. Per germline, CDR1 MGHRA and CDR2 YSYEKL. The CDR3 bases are TGCGCCAGCAGCCAAGAGTGGAACACTGAAGCTTTCTTT. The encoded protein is CASSQEWNTEAFF.

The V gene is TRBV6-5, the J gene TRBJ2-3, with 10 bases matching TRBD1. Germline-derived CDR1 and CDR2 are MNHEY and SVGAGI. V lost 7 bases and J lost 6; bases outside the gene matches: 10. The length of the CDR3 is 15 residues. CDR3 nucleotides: TGTGCCAGCACCTCTAGGGGACAGGGGCTGGATACGCAGTATTTT. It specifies CASTSRGQGLDTQYF.

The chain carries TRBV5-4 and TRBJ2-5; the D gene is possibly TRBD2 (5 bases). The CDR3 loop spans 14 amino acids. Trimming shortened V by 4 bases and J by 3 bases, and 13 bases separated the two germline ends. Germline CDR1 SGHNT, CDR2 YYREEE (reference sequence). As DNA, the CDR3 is TGTGCCAGCAGCCTGGACTTGGGGAAAGAGACCCAGTACTTC. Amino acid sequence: CASSLDLGKETQYF.

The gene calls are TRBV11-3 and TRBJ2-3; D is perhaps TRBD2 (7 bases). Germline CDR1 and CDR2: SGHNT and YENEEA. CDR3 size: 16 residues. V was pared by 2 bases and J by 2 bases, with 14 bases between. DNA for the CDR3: TGTGCCAGCAGCTTACGAGGGGGAGGGCCCACAGATACGCAGTATTTT. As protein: CASSLRGGGPTDTQYF.